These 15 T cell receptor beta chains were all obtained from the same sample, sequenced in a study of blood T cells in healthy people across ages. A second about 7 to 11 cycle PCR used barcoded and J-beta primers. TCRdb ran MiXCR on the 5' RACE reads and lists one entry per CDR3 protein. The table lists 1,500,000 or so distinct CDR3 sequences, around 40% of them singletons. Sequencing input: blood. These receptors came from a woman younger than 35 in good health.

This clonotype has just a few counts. The CDR3 reads CASSPNTGVFGYEQYF. CDR3 bases: TGTGCCAGCAGCCCTAATACAGGGGTGTTCGGATACGAGCAGTACTTC. The chain links TRBV4-2 to TRBJ2-7; TRBD1 matches at 7 bases. This CDR3 has 16 amino acids. Germline lookup yields CDR1 LGHNA and CDR2 YNFKEQ. Trimming at V came to 4 bases and at J to 4 bases, leaving 13 bases not matched to a gene.

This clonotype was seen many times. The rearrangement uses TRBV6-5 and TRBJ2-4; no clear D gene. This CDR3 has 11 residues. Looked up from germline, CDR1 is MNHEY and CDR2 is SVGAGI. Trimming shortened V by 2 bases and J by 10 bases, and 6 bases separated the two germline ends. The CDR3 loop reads CASSYGSIQYF. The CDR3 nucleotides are TGTGCCAGCAGTTACGGGTCGATTCAGTACTTC.

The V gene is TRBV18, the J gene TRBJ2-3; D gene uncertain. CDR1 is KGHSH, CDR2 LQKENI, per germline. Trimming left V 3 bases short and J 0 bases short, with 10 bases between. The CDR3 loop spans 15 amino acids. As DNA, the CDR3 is TGTGCCAGCTCACCGCCAGGATGGAGCACAGATACGCAGTATTTT. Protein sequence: CASSPPGWSTDTQYF.

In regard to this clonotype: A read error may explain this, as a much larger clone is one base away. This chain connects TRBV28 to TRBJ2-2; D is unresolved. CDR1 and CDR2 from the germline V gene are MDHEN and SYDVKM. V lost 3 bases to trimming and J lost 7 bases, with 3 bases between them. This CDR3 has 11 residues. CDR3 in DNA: TGTGCCAGCAGTTTTAACGGGGAGCTGTTTTTT. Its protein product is CASSFNGELFF.

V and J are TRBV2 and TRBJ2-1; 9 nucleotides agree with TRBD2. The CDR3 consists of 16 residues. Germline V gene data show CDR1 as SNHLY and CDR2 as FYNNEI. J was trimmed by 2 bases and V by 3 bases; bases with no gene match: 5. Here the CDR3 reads CASSEGPSGTYNEQFF. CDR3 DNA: TGTGCCAGCAGTGAGGGTCCTAGCGGGACCTACAATGAGCAGTTCTTC.

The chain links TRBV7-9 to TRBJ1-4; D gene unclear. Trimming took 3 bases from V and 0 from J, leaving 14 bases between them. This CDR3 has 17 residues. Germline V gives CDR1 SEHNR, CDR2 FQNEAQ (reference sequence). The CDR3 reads CASSFGRFGSTNEKLFF. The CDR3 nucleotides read TGTGCCAGCAGCTTTGGCCGCTTCGGGTCAACTAATGAAAAACTGTTTTTT.

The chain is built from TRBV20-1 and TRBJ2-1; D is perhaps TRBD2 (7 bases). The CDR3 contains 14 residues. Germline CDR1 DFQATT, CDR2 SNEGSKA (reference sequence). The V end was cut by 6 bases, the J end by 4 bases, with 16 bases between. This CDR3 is CSAWTRGGYNEQFF. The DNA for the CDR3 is TGCAGTGCGTGGACAAGGGGGGGTTACAATGAGCAGTTCTTC.

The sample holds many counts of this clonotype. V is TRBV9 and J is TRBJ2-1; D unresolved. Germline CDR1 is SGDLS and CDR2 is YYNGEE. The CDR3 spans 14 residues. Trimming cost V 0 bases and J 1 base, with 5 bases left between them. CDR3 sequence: CASSVGQSYNEQFF. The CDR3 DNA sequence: TGTGCCAGCAGCGTAGGCCAGTCCTACAATGAGCAGTTCTTC.

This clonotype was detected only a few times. The CDR3 sequence is CASSETSGVADTQYF. CDR3 coding DNA: TGTGCCAGCAGCGAGACTAGCGGAGTTGCAGATACGCAGTATTTT. This chain links TRBV7-6 with TRBJ2-3; 9 bases match TRBD2. V dropped 5 bases and J dropped 4; count of bases not matched to a gene: 7. The CDR3 is 15 residues long. In germline, CDR1 is SGHVS, CDR2 FNYEAQ.

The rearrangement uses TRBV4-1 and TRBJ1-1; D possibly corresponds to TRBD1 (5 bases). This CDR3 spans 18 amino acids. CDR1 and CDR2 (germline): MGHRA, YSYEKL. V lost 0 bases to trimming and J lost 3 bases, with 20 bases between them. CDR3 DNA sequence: TGCGCCAGCAGCCAAGATTTACTTCAGGGCACTGGGGACACTGAAGCTTTCTTT. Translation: CASSQDLLQGTGDTEAFF.

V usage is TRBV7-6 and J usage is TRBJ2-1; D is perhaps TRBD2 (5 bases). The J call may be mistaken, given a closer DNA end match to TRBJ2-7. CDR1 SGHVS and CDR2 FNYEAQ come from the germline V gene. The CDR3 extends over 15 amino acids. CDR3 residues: CASSSSGKGYNEQYF. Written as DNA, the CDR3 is TGTGCCAGCAGCTCCTCGGGGAAGGGCTACAATGAGCAGTACTTC.

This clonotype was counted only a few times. CDR3 nucleotide sequence: TGCAGTGCTAGTGTTCCATCAGGGTCAGATACGCAGTATTTT. It is translated as CSASVPSGSDTQYF. This sequence joins TRBV20-1 and TRBJ2-3; D might be TRBD1 (5 bases). Germline CDR1 and CDR2: DFQATT and SNEGSKA (reference sequence). The V gene lost 3 bases and the J gene lost 4 bases, with 14 bases spanning the gap. The length of the CDR3 is 14 residues.

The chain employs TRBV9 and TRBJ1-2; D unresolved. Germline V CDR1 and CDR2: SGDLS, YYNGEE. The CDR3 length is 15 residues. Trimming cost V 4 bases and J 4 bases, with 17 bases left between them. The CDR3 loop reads CASSPADGRFYGYTF. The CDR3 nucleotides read TGTGCCAGCAGCCCCGCGGACGGCAGGTTCTATGGCTACACCTTC.

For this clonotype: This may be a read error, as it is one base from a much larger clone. This CDR3 is CASSAVGDYRPQYF. The CDR3 DNA reads as TGTGCCAGCAGCGCCGTTGGGGACTATCGTCCGCAGTATTTT. This rearrangement joins TRBV7-2 to TRBJ2-3; 7 bases match TRBD2. Germline-derived CDR1 and CDR2 are SGHTA and FQGNSA. With V trimmed by 5 bases and J by 10 bases, 12 bases remained unmatched. The CDR3 is 14 residues long.

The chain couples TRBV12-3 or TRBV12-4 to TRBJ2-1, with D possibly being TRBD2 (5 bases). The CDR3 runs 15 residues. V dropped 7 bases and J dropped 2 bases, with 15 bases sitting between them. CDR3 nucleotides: TGTGCCAGCACCCCGGACTCAAGCGCCTACAATGAGCAGTTCTTC. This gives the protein CASTPDSSAYNEQFF.